The 18 T cell receptor beta chains below all came from one sample that was sequenced in a study of blood T cell repertoires in COVID-19. The protocol was immunoSEQ multiplex PCR, while the TCRdb copy is restricted to in-frame clones and leaves out a portion. This sample carries fewer than 150,000 clones, more than 85% of them seen once, and the ten largest clones take around 5%. Sequenced input: peripheral blood. These TCRs come from a human donor in a cohort sampled during active COVID-19.

This chain joins TRBV21-1 and TRBJ1-5; TRBD1 is taken as the D call from the table, unchecked against the DNA. TRBV21-1 represents a pseudogene. The CDR3 spans 14 residues. CDR3 DNA sequence: TGTGCCAGCGGAGGACAGAAGCTTAATCAGCCCCAGCATTTT. Translation: CASGGQKLNQPQHF.

The V gene is TRBV2, the J gene TRBJ2-1, with 10 bases fitting TRBD2. J was trimmed by 2 bases and V by 3 bases; bases with no gene match: 4. This CDR3 is built from 16 residues. Per the germline V gene, CDR1 is SNHLY and CDR2 is FYNNEI. In DNA form, the CDR3 reads TGTGCCAGCAGTGAGCGGACTAGCGGACCCTACAATGAGCAGTTCTTC. This sequence encodes CASSERTSGPYNEQFF.

This clone has a handful of counts. The sample holds other DNA sequences that translate to the same CDR3. The rearrangement joins TRBV28 to TRBJ2-7, with D possibly matching TRBD1 (6 bases). V lost 2 bases and J 6 bases, leaving 8 bases between the germline ends. The CDR3 has 12 residues. Germline values: CDR1 MDHEN, CDR2 SYDVKM. This CDR3 reads CASSLGGGEQYF. The CDR3 coding sequence is TGTGCCAGCAGTTTAGGGGGCGGCGAGCAGTACTTC.

This CDR3 reads CASSRDRVDEAFF. As DNA, the CDR3 is TGTGCCAGCTCGAGGGACAGGGTGGATGAAGCTTTCTTT. The chain employs TRBV18 and TRBJ1-1; 9 bases map to TRBD1. V shed 6 bases and J 7 bases; nucleotides not matched to a gene: 6. CDR1 KGHSH and CDR2 LQKENI come from the germline V gene. The CDR3 extends over 13 amino acids.

This chain joins TRBV6-5 and TRBJ2-7; 7 nucleotides match TRBD2. Unmatched junction bases numbered 3, after V lost 0 bases and J lost 1 base. The V gene's germline CDR1 is MNHEY and CDR2 SVGAGI. The CDR3 has 15 amino acids. CDR3 in DNA: TGTGCCAGCAGTTACTCAGGCGGGGGTTCCTACGAGCAGTACTTC. Translation: CASSYSGGGSYEQYF.

This chain joins TRBV30 and TRBJ2-3; 9 bases are shared with TRBD2. The CDR3 loop spans 15 amino acids. The V gene end was trimmed by 4 bases and the J gene end by 2 bases; junction bases not matched to a gene: 7. Per the germline V gene, CDR1 is GTSNPN and CDR2 is SVGIG (reference sequence). In DNA, the CDR3 is TGTGCCTGGACCAATTTAGCGGGGGTCACAGATACGCAGTATTTT. This codes for CAWTNLAGVTDTQYF.

The CDR3 region is CASSLGLSTGQRQQYF. In DNA, the CDR3 is TGTGCCAGCAGCTTGGGACTCTCAACAGGGCAAAGACAGCAGTACTTC. The chain couples TRBV5-5 to TRBJ2-7; D is perhaps TRBD1 (6 bases). Germline lookup yields CDR1 SGHKS and CDR2 YYEKEE (reference sequence). This CDR3 contains 16 residues. Trimming took off 0 bases at V and 8 bases at J, with 21 bases between the two ends.

The chain uses TRBV30 and TRBJ1-4, with D uncertain. The germline V gene has CDR1 GTSNPN and CDR2 SVGIG (reference sequence). This CDR3 region has 13 residues. Trimming left V 2 bases short and J 8 bases short, with 12 bases between. DNA for the CDR3: TGTGCCTGGAGTCTGACGGGAGCGGAAAAACTGTTTTTT. Its protein is CAWSLTGAEKLFF.

This chain links TRBV5-1 with TRBJ1-2; 11 bases fit TRBD1. The CDR3 extends over 14 amino acids. Germline CDR1 SGHRS, CDR2 YFSETQ. Trimming took 4 bases from V and 7 from J; bases not matched to a gene: 6. CDR3 in DNA: TGCGCCAGCAGCCCGGACAGGGGGCTTCTTGGCTACACCTTC. Translated, it gives CASSPDRGLLGYTF. Full variable domain (remainder filled in from reference TRBV5-1 and TRBJ1-2): KAGVTQTPRYLIKTRGQQVTLSCSPISGHRSVSWYQQTPGQGLQFLFEYFSETQRNKGNFPGRFSGRQFSNSRSEMNVSTLELGDSALYLCASSPDRGLLGYTFGSGTRLTVV.

The chain uses TRBV19 and TRBJ2-5; 11 nucleotides align to TRBD2. The CDR3 is 17 residues long. Looked up from germline, CDR1 is LNHDA and CDR2 is SQIVND (reference sequence). Losses at the gene ends were 2 bases for V and 2 bases for J; bases not matched to a gene: 7. CDR3: CASSISLAGGLQETQYF. The CDR3 region has the DNA TGTGCCAGTAGTATATCCCTAGCGGGAGGCCTACAAGAGACCCAGTACTTC.

The chain combines TRBV27 with TRBJ2-2; D perhaps matches TRBD2 (5 bases). V was trimmed by 5 bases and J by 0 bases, leaving 10 bases between them. This CDR3 has 15 amino acids. Germline V gene lookup returns CDR1 MNHEY and CDR2 SMNVEV (reference sequence). CDR3 sequence reads: CASSTTTPNTGELFF. In DNA form, the CDR3 reads TGTGCCAGCAGTACGACTACTCCGAACACCGGGGAGCTGTTTTTT.

The chain has TRBV28 and TRBJ2-7; TRBD2 is a possible D gene (7 bases). The V gene's germline CDR1 is MDHEN and CDR2 SYDVKM. Trimming took off 6 bases at V and 3 bases at J, with 18 bases between the two ends. CDR3 length equals 15 residues. This CDR3 is CASRGAGAGIYEQYF. CDR3 nucleotides: TGTGCCAGCAGGGGGGCGGGAGCGGGGATCTACGAGCAGTACTTC.

This clone was counted only a few times. The J gene is TRBJ1-5, the V gene TRBV28; TRBD1 aligns across 8 bases. The CDR3 loop spans 15 amino acids. CDR1 and CDR2 (germline): MDHEN, SYDVKM. V lost 7 bases, J lost 6 bases, and 11 bases stayed unmatched. CDR3 bases: TGTGCCAGCAAACCGGGACAGGAGGTTGCTCAGCCCCAGCATTTT. This sequence encodes CASKPGQEVAQPQHF.

This rearrangement joins TRBV11-3 to TRBJ2-3; TRBD2 might be the D (6 bases). The V end was cut by 5 bases, the J end by 5 bases, with 14 bases between. The CDR3 contains 14 residues. The germline V gene encodes CDR1 SGHNT and CDR2 YENEEA. The CDR3 coding sequence is TGTGCCAGCAGCAAAGGGACTTCCAGAGATACGCAGTATTTT. Translated: CASSKGTSRDTQYF.

The chain recombines TRBV5-1 with TRBJ2-7; D is perhaps TRBD2 (6 bases). In germline, CDR1 is SGHRS, CDR2 YFSETQ. The V end lost 1 base, the J end lost 3 bases, and 14 bases lay between the germline ends. The CDR3 is 15 amino acids. Written as DNA, the CDR3 is TGCGCCAGCAGCTTGAGCTCGGGGGAATACTACGAGCAGTACTTC. This codes for CASSLSSGEYYEQYF.

The chain recombines TRBV5-6 with TRBJ2-7; 8 bases map to TRBD1. The CDR3 totals 14 residues. Trimming removed 4 bases from V and 5 bases from J; junction bases left unmatched: 8. The V gene's germline CDR1 is SGHDT and CDR2 YYEEEE. For the CDR3, the DNA is TGTGCCAGCAGCGATGGACAGGGTTGGAACGAGCAGTACTTC. It is translated as CASSDGQGWNEQYF.

The gene calls are TRBV27 and TRBJ2-5; 8 nucleotides agree with TRBD1. CDR3 length equals 14 residues. The germline V gene has CDR1 MNHEY and CDR2 SMNVEV (reference sequence). Unmatched junction bases numbered 6, after V lost 5 bases and J lost 4 bases. The CDR3 region is CASSGQGLGETQYF. The CDR3 bases are TGTGCCAGCAGTGGACAGGGTCTTGGAGAGACCCAGTACTTC.

The CDR3 DNA reads TGTGCCAGTAGCCTCATTCGCTTGGGGCCGAACGATGGCTACACCTTC. Translating it yields CASSLIRLGPNDGYTF. J is TRBJ1-2 and V is TRBV19; TRBD1 is a possible D gene (5 bases). Trimming stripped 6 bases from V and 6 bases from J, with 23 bases between. From germline, CDR1 is LNHDA and CDR2 SQIVND (reference sequence). The CDR3 length is 16 residues.